These 23 T cell receptor delta chains originate from one sample sequenced in a study of Vδ1+ human thymocytes. The template was reverse-transcribed extracted RNA. CDR3 amplicons came from multiplex PCR with pooled V-gene forward and constant-region reverse primers. TCRdb ran CATT on the multiplex PCR reads. The repertoire has some 73,000 delta-chain clones, approximately 30% of them found once; the top ten carry roughly 0.25%. Study-wide results and limits: Thymic TRG and TRD repertoires appeared highly polyclonal.

These TCRs' antigens remain unknown. The source material was Vdelta1+ gamma-delta thymocytes from the thymus. Regarding subset: FACS-sorted CD3+ TCRalphabeta- TCRVdelta1+ TCRVdelta2- thymocytes. The receptors shown here come from a boy in the first two years of life who had congenital heart surgery.

The rearrangement links TRDV1 to TRDJ1; TRDD3 aligns across 11 bases. Trimming at V came to 2 bases and at J to 3 bases, leaving 17 bases not matched to a gene. CDR3 length: 20 amino acids. Germline CDR1 TSWWSYY, CDR2 QGS. CDR3 bases: TGTGCTCTTGGGGAAAATGGGGGATACGCCCAGGGCTTGAGAGCCGATAAACTCATCTTT. It codes for CALGENGGYAQGLRADKLIF.

In this sample, this clone turned up a few times. This sequence joins TRDV1 and TRDJ1; TRDD3 is a possible D gene (5 bases). V was clipped by 1 base and J by 0 bases, with 18 bases between them. The germline V gene encodes CDR1 TSWWSYY and CDR2 QGS. CDR3 length: 18 residues. As DNA, the CDR3 is TGTGCTCTTGGGGAACGGGGGCCCGGGTACCCGTACACCGATAAACTCATCTTT. Amino acids: CALGERGPGYPYTDKLIF.

This clone showed up just a few times. This chain joins TRDV1 and TRDJ1, with D uncertain. Germline CDR1 and CDR2: TSWWSYY and QGS. Trimming took 0 bases from V and 0 from J, leaving 8 bases between them. The CDR3 runs 15 residues. The CDR3 DNA reads TGTGCTCTTGGGGAACTTGAACTGTACACCGATAAACTCATCTTT. It yields the protein CALGELELYTDKLIF.

This clone was counted only a few times. The chain carries TRDV1 and TRDJ1; 9 bases map to TRDD3. The V segment lost 0 bases and the J segment 4 bases; nucleotides outside the gene matches: 15. The CDR3 contains 19 residues. The germline gives CDR1 TSWWSYY, CDR2 QGS. The CDR3: CALGELEPAVGDKNDKLIF. CDR3 bases: TGTGCTCTTGGGGAACTAGAACCGGCGGTGGGGGATAAAAACGATAAACTCATCTTT.

This clone turned up a few times. This chain uses TRDV1 with TRDJ1; D may match TRDD2 or TRDD3 (5 bases each). Between the trimmed V and J ends, which lost 0 bases and 0 bases, there was a span of 23 bases. CDR3 length: 20 residues. From germline, CDR1 is TSWWSYY and CDR2 QGS. CDR3 residues: CALGELDPLLILEYTDKLIF. CDR3 in DNA: TGTGCTCTTGGGGAACTCGATCCCCTTCTTATACTGGAGTACACCGATAAACTCATCTTT.

This clone showed up just a few times. V is TRDV1 and J is TRDJ1, with 11 bases matching TRDD3. V was pared by 3 bases and J by 8 bases, with 5 bases of the junction left unmatched. The CDR3 covers 14 residues. Germline loops: CDR1 TSWWSYY, CDR2 QGS. CDR3 nucleotide sequence: TGTGCTCTTGGGGACACGTGGGGGATACGCAAACTCATCTTT. Translated, it gives CALGDTWGIRKLIF.

This clone came up a few times. The chain couples TRDV1 to TRDJ1; D is perhaps TRDD2 (7 bases). Germline V gives CDR1 TSWWSYY, CDR2 QGS. The CDR3 is made up of 20 amino acids. V shed 9 bases and J shed 0 bases, with 32 bases lying between them. The CDR3, as DNA: TGTGCTCTCGATCCGGCCTTCCTGACCGTAACTGGGAGGTACACCGATAAACTCATCTTT. Its translation: CALDPAFLTVTGRYTDKLIF.

The chain employs TRDV1 and TRDJ1; the match to TRDD3 covers 8 bases. V trimming: 1 base; J trimming: 0 bases; junction bases outside the gene matches: 13. Germline CDR1 TSWWSYY, CDR2 QGS. There are 19 residues in the CDR3. The CDR3 loop reads CALGEQLVLGVPYTDKLIF. Written as DNA, the CDR3 is TGTGCTCTTGGGGAACAACTCGTACTGGGGGTCCCGTACACCGATAAACTCATCTTT.

The V and J genes are TRDV1 and TRDJ1, with TRDD3 as a possible D gene (6 bases). V shed 1 base and J shed 6 bases, with 18 bases lying between them. There are 16 residues in the CDR3. Looked up from germline, CDR1 is TSWWSYY and CDR2 is QGS. The CDR3 DNA follows: TGTGCTCTTGGGGAACCCCAGCCTCCCCGGGGGAATAAACTCATCTTT. Translation: CALGEPQPPRGNKLIF.

The chain combines TRDV1 with TRDJ1, with 8 positions matching TRDD3. From germline, CDR1 is TSWWSYY and CDR2 QGS. V shed 2 bases and J 1 base; nucleotides not matched to a gene: 21. The CDR3 loop spans 21 amino acids. CDR3 residues: CALGERWGVLGATLLTDKLIF. CDR3 in DNA: TGTGCTCTTGGGGAAAGGTGGGGCGTACTGGGGGCAACCCTCCTCACCGATAAACTCATCTTT.

The J gene is TRDJ1, the V gene TRDV1, with TRDD2 as a possible D gene (5 bases). The CDR3 runs to 20 residues. Per the germline V gene, CDR1 is TSWWSYY and CDR2 is QGS. Trimming removed 0 bases at V and 0 bases at J, with 23 bases between. The CDR3 DNA reads TGTGCTCTTGGGGAACTAGGTCCTAGCGGACCCAAATCAAACACCGATAAACTCATCTTT. Translation gives CALGELGPSGPKSNTDKLIF.

This clone was seen only a few times. This chain links TRDV1 with TRDJ1, with D perhaps matching TRDD3 (6 bases). V gave up 2 bases and J gave up 9 bases, with 25 bases separating them. Germline CDR1 and CDR2: TSWWSYY and QGS. The CDR3 runs 17 residues. The DNA for the CDR3 is TGTGCTCTTGGGGAAGGGACACCACGACTGGGACCCGGGGAACTCATCTTT. The encoded protein is CALGEGTPRLGPGELIF.

V is TRDV2 and J is TRDJ1; TRDD3 might be the D (5 bases). The CDR3 loop spans 15 amino acids. Germline loops: CDR1 GEAIGNYY, CDR2 EKD. The ends were cut back, 0 bases at V and 0 bases at J, with 10 bases in the middle. The CDR3 loop reads CACDTGWVYTDKLIF. The DNA for the CDR3 is TGTGCCTGTGACACCGGCTGGGTCTACACCGATAAACTCATCTTT.

The rearrangement joins TRDV1 to TRDJ1; 9 nucleotides agree with TRDD3. V trimming: 4 bases; J trimming: 0 bases; junction bases outside the gene matches: 6. Looked up from germline, CDR1 is TSWWSYY and CDR2 is QGS. The CDR3 runs to 16 residues. CDR3 amino acids: CALGGTGGVHTDKLIF. CDR3 in DNA: TGTGCTCTTGGGGGTACTGGGGGAGTCCACACCGATAAACTCATCTTT.

This clone showed up just a few times. The chain employs TRDV1 and TRDJ1; no clear D. Germline CDR1 and CDR2: TSWWSYY and QGS. The CDR3 loop spans 16 amino acids. Trimming stripped 0 bases from V and 3 bases from J, with 14 bases between. This CDR3 is CALGELPGLAPDKLIF. The CDR3 nucleotides are TGTGCTCTTGGGGAACTTCCGGGTCTGGCACCCGATAAACTCATCTTT.

The chain combines TRDV1 with TRDJ1; possibly TRDD2 for D (7 bases). CDR3 length equals 22 residues. Germline lookup yields CDR1 TSWWSYY and CDR2 QGS. Trimming removed 0 bases from V and 0 bases from J, with 29 bases in between. CDR3 in amino acids: CALGELRFLPGGPRFYTDKLIF. In nucleotides, the CDR3 is TGTGCTCTTGGGGAACTCCGTTTCCTACCGGGGGGACCCCGCTTTTACACCGATAAACTCATCTTT.

The V gene is TRDV1, the J gene TRDJ1; 9 bases map to TRDD3. V was clipped by 1 base and J by 5 bases; unmatched bases: 23. The CDR3 totals 21 residues. Looked up from germline, CDR1 is TSWWSYY and CDR2 is QGS. The chain's CDR3 is CALGEQRVDFAGGSLKDKLIF. The CDR3 coding sequence is TGTGCTCTTGGGGAACAGAGAGTGGACTTTGCTGGGGGATCGCTCAAAGATAAACTCATCTTT.

The genes are TRDV1 and TRDJ1; D may be TRDD2 (9 bases). The CDR3 spans 20 residues. Germline V gene data show CDR1 as TSWWSYY and CDR2 as QGS. The germline V and J ends were trimmed by 4 bases and 3 bases, with 30 bases remaining between them. The CDR3 bases are TGTGCTCTTGGGGGACCTTCCTACGAGTTGGGGGATTTTGGTGCCGATAAACTCATCTTT. Amino acids: CALGGPSYELGDFGADKLIF.

This chain connects TRDV1 to TRDJ1, with 9 bases matching TRDD2. The CDR3 extends over 21 amino acids. Trimming took 1 base from V and 0 from J; bases not matched to a gene: 18. CDR1 and CDR2 (germline): TSWWSYY, QGS. CDR3 sequence: CALGERAFLRSGGFYTDKLIF. CDR3 bases: TGTGCTCTTGGGGAACGGGCCTTCCTACGGAGTGGGGGCTTTTACACCGATAAACTCATCTTT.

The chain recombines TRDV1 with TRDJ1; 8 bases are shared with TRDD3. The J segment lost 0 bases and the V segment lost 0 bases, leaving 15 bases of the junction unmatched. Germline CDR1 TSWWSYY, CDR2 QGS. The CDR3 has 20 amino acids. The CDR3 DNA is TGTGCTCTTGGGGAACTCTCAGTGGGGGATCCCCTGACGTACACCGATAAACTCATCTTT. Translated: CALGELSVGDPLTYTDKLIF.

This chain joins TRDV1 and TRDJ1; weak D call: TRDD2 (6 bases). The V gene lost 2 bases and the J gene lost 0 bases, with 22 bases spanning the gap. The germline CDR1 and CDR2 sequences are TSWWSYY and QGS. This CDR3 spans 19 amino acids. The CDR3 loop reads CALGEGIPSYGEYTDKLIF. In nucleotides, the CDR3 is TGTGCTCTTGGGGAAGGAATCCCATCCTACGGGGAATACACCGATAAACTCATCTTT.

V is TRDV1 and J is TRDJ1, with 9 bases matching TRDD3. Per the germline V gene, CDR1 is TSWWSYY and CDR2 is QGS. Trimming at V came to 0 bases and at J to 2 bases, leaving 4 bases not matched to a gene. The CDR3 sequence is 16 residues long. CDR3 sequence (DNA): TGTGCTCTTGGGGAACTCGGGTGGGGGATAACCGATAAACTCATCTTT. Translated, it gives CALGELGWGITDKLIF.

V and J are TRDV1 and TRDJ1, with 9 bases that match TRDD3. The ends lost 3 bases at V and 0 bases at J; junction bases unmatched: 14. The length of the CDR3 is 19 residues. Looked up from germline, CDR1 is TSWWSYY and CDR2 is QGS. The CDR3 here is CALGDSMGDIVWYTDKLIF. CDR3 in DNA: TGTGCTCTTGGGGATTCGATGGGGGATATTGTTTGGTACACCGATAAACTCATCTTT.